This T cell receptor beta chain was captured by sequencing in a study of cytomegalovirus exposure and HLA in healthy donors. This CDR3 contains 13 residues. V was pared by 6 bases and J by 1 base, with 9 bases between. Germline CDR1 and CDR2: MNHEY and SVGAGI. Despite likely unrecorded immune exposures, the donors were nominally healthy at the time of sampling. The PCR employed 60 Vbeta primers together with 13 Jbeta primers. The protocol was immunoSEQ multiplex PCR, while the TCRdb copy is restricted to in-frame clones and leaves out a portion. The sample includes over 150,000 clones, about 70% seen only once; the top ten take roughly 2.7%.

The chain couples TRBV6-5 to TRBJ1-2; a possible D gene is TRBD1 (5 bases). Sequencing was performed on PBMCs. This receptor was taken from a woman in her thirties or forties in good health and CMV-seropositive. The CDR3 sequence: CASRPDSNYGYTF. The CDR3, as DNA: TGTGCCAGCAGACCAGACAGTAACTATGGCTACACCTTC.